The following is a T cell receptor beta chain sequence with its context. The germline V gene has CDR1 SGHVS and CDR2 FNYEAQ. The length of the CDR3 is 17 residues. The data are from a study of monozygotic twins with inflammatory bowel disease. From the 5' RACE reads, TCRdb lists one entry per CDR3 protein and no DNA. The sample shows approximately 100,000 distinct CDR3 sequences, and roughly 12% sits with its ten largest clones. Sequenced: blood. V and J are TRBV7-6 and TRBJ2-7; checking the TCRdb D call of TRBD2 is not possible without DNA. This receptor was taken from a human donor with ulcerative colitis or Crohn's disease, or a healthy co-twin of an affected twin (not recorded which). This CDR3 reads CASSLEGSWDFKYEQYF.